Listed here are 12 T cell receptor beta chains from one sample, sequenced in a study of blood T cell repertoires in COVID-19. Sequencing used immunoSEQ multiplex PCR; TCRdb keeps in-frame clones, though not all of them. The sample carries over 250,000 clones, over 75% recorded once. The sample comprised peripheral blood. The receptors were gathered from a woman in her 70s with acute or convalescent COVID-19.

The CDR3 bases are TGTGCCAGCAGCCCCTTGGGGAGCCCGAACACTGAAGCTTTCTTT. It specifies CASSPLGSPNTEAFF. This sequence joins TRBV3-1 (or the pseudogene TRBV3-2) and TRBJ1-1, with D unclear. The CDR3 covers 15 residues. Germline V gene data show CDR1 as LGHDT and CDR2 as YNNKEL (reference sequence). V dropped 4 bases and J dropped 1 base, with 13 bases sitting between them.

The chain has TRBV13 and TRBJ1-2; tentatively, D is TRBD1 (6 bases). V was trimmed by 0 bases and J by 6 bases, leaving 11 bases between them. The CDR3 length is 14 residues. Germline CDR1 PRHDT, CDR2 FYEKMQ (reference sequence). CDR3 in amino acids: CASSLGNRAHGYTF. Here the CDR3 DNA reads TGTGCCAGCAGCTTAGGCAACAGGGCACATGGCTACACCTTC.

The V and J genes are TRBV19 and TRBJ1-2, with D unresolved. V gave up 3 bases and J gave up 8 bases, with 16 bases separating them. CDR1 and CDR2 from the germline V gene are LNHDA and SQIVND (reference sequence). The CDR3 consists of 14 residues. The CDR3 coding sequence is TGTGCCAGTAGTATCTCCACTCTTGCGGGGGGCTACACCTTC. It encodes CASSISTLAGGYTF.

The chain uses TRBV29-1 and TRBJ1-1, with unresolved D. This CDR3 has 13 amino acids. V lost 0 bases to trimming and J lost 7 bases, with 12 bases between them. Germline V gene data show CDR1 as SQVTM and CDR2 as ANQGSEA. Written as DNA, the CDR3 is TGCAGCGTTGAAGATCATGTGAGAATTGAAGCTTTCTTT. Amino acid sequence: CSVEDHVRIEAFF.

The chain links TRBV3-1 (or the pseudogene TRBV3-2) to TRBJ1-2; the D gene is possibly TRBD1 (5 bases). CDR1 and CDR2 from the germline V gene are LGHDT and YNNKEL (reference sequence). This CDR3 contains 12 residues. Trimming took off 3 bases at V and 6 bases at J, with 8 bases between the two ends. DNA for the CDR3: TGTGCCAGCAGCCAGGGGGAGGATGGCTACACCTTC. As protein: CASSQGEDGYTF.

This clone has only a few counts. The chain recombines TRBV20-1 with TRBJ1-2, with no clear D. The CDR3 covers 13 residues. CDR1 is DFQATT and CDR2 is SNEGSKA in the germline V gene (reference sequence). V was trimmed by 3 bases and J by 4 bases, leaving 12 bases between them. Written as DNA, the CDR3 is TGCAGTGCTAGTCCGGACGGGGTCTATGGCTACACCTTC. This encodes CSASPDGVYGYTF.

This rearrangement joins TRBV6-6 to TRBJ2-2, with 12 bases that match TRBD1. V shed 5 bases, J shed 4 bases, and the junction held 5 bases outside the gene matches. Germline loops: CDR1 MNHNY, CDR2 SVGAGI (reference sequence). This CDR3 region has 16 residues. The CDR3 region is CASSPPGQGATGELFF. CDR3 DNA sequence: TGTGCCAGCAGTCCTCCGGGACAGGGGGCCACCGGGGAGCTGTTTTTT.

To note about this clone: One end of the junction varies from germline; a read error may be responsible. This chain connects TRBV24-1 to TRBJ1-5; 8 bases map to TRBD1. The CDR3 totals 12 residues. CDR1 is KGHDR, CDR2 SFDVKD, per germline. The CDR3 sequence: CATSDPGQGMDF. DNA for the CDR3: TGTGCCACCAGTGACCCCGGACAGGGAATGGATTTT.

This chain connects TRBV5-1 to TRBJ2-3, with TRBD2 matching 16 bases. Germline CDR1 SGHRS, CDR2 YFSETQ. The J segment lost 2 bases and the V segment lost 4 bases, leaving 10 bases of the junction unmatched. The CDR3 has 19 residues. The CDR3 loop reads CASSPGTSGGVFPTDTQYF. The CDR3 DNA reads TGCGCCAGCAGCCCTGGGACTAGCGGGGGGGTTTTTCCCACAGATACGCAGTATTTT.

The V call is TRBV24-1, the J call TRBJ1-3; D unclear. Trimming removed 12 bases at V and 1 base at J, with 6 bases between. The germline V gene has CDR1 KGHDR and CDR2 SFDVKD. This CDR3 spans 11 amino acids. In DNA form, the CDR3 reads TGTGCCCCGCGTTCTGGAAACACCATATATTTT. It translates to CAPRSGNTIYF.

The chain couples TRBV15 to TRBJ1-1; TRBD1 is a possible D gene (6 bases). V lost 1 base and J 6 bases, leaving 12 bases between the germline ends. The V gene's germline CDR1 is LNHNV and CDR2 YYDKDF (reference sequence). CDR3 length: 14 amino acids. The CDR3 protein is CATSRATGRAEAFF. For the CDR3, the DNA is TGTGCCACCAGCAGAGCCACAGGGCGAGCTGAAGCTTTCTTT.

The V call is TRBV21-1, the J call TRBJ2-7; the D segment call TRBD1 is taken from the table without a DNA check. TRBV21-1 is a known pseudogene. The length of the CDR3 is 14 residues. CDR3 residues: CASSNRDRDYEQYF. Written as DNA, the CDR3 is TGTGCCAGCAGCAACAGGGACAGGGACTACGAGCAGTACTTC.